A single TCR beta chain is shown here with its context. Antigen specificity is unknown. The data belong to a study of T cell responses to AZD1222 COVID-19 vaccine. Findings and caveats of the study: Repertoire sampling was restricted to post-peak T cell response timepoints. Donors were chiefly white British, with a greater number of females, and clonal diversity was perhaps underestimated. The study reported that nearly half of spike-specific TCRs target unmutated variant regions.

Some clones are missing from TCRdb's copy, which holds only in-frame ones; the method was immunoSEQ multiplex PCR. The sample holds around 150,000 clones, about 90% seen once. The CDR3 runs to 15 residues. V was clipped by 5 bases and J by 0 bases, with 11 bases between them. Germline CDR1 and CDR2: SGHNT and YENEEA. Sequenced here: peripheral blood, sampled 28 days after the second dose of the MenACWY control vaccine. The TCR was taken from an adult who received the MenACWY meningococcal vaccine as a control. The chain couples TRBV11-3 to TRBJ2-1; D is unclear. The CDR3, as DNA: TGTGCCAGCAGCCAAGCTTTCAGCTCCTACAATGAGCAGTTCTTC. This translates into CASSQAFSSYNEQFF.